Following are 13 T cell receptor beta chains from one sample sequenced in a study of chemoradiotherapy in HPV16-positive cancers. Libraries were prepared by immunoSEQ multiplex PCR; TCRdb keeps only in-frame clonotypes and omits some of them. The sample yields more than 7,500 clones, roughly 75% seen once. This sample was obtained from a patient who underwent chemoradiotherapy. These TCRs come from a human donor with HPV-associated anogenital cancer.

The chain has TRBV28 and TRBJ1-1; TRBD1 matches at 8 bases. CDR3 length equals 16 residues. Germline V gene sequence: CDR1 MDHEN, CDR2 SYDVKM. The ends lost 3 bases at V and 2 bases at J; junction bases unmatched: 8. The CDR3 is CASSFGRGPRNTEAFF. The CDR3 coding sequence is TGTGCCAGCAGTTTTGGCAGGGGGCCGCGTAACACTGAAGCTTTCTTT.

This chain uses TRBV10-3 with TRBJ1-6; D is undetermined. CDR1 and CDR2 (germline): ENHRY, SYGVKD. Trimming stripped 2 bases from V and 8 bases from J, with 13 bases between. CDR3 length: 15 amino acids. CDR3 nucleotides: TGTGCCATCAGTGAGGCGGGCAGTACCTATTCACCCCTCCACTTT. Its translation is CAISEAGSTYSPLHF.

This clone has more than one count but fewer than ten. The J gene is TRBJ2-3, the V gene TRBV4-2; D ambiguous. Trimming cost V 0 bases and J 6 bases, with 10 bases left between them. Germline CDR1 reads LGHNA; CDR2 reads YNFKEQ. The CDR3 consists of 14 residues. The CDR3 reads CASSQEFRSDTQYF. The CDR3 DNA reads TGTGCCAGCAGCCAAGAATTCCGGTCCGATACGCAGTATTTT.

The chain is built from TRBV7-2 and TRBJ2-7, with D maybe TRBD1 (5 bases). Germline V gene sequence: CDR1 SGHTA, CDR2 FQGNSA. Trimming took off 3 bases at V and 3 bases at J, with 15 bases between the two ends. The CDR3 contains 15 residues. CDR3 nucleotides: TGTGCCAGCAGCTTCTTGACAGACTTCTACTACGAGCAGTACTTC. This gives the protein CASSFLTDFYYEQYF.

The chain couples TRBV5-1 to TRBJ2-7; 7 nucleotides align to TRBD1. The ends lost 0 bases at V and 6 bases at J; junction bases unmatched: 6. Germline V gene data show CDR1 as SGHRS and CDR2 as YFSETQ. The CDR3 length is 14 residues. The CDR3 region has the DNA TGCGCCAGCAGCTTGGCAGGGGGTTCCAGCGAGCAGTACTTC. The encoded protein is CASSLAGGSSEQYF.

The V gene is TRBV30, the J gene TRBJ2-1, with TRBD2 matching over 7 bases. CDR1 is GTSNPN, CDR2 SVGIG, per germline (reference sequence). Trimming took 7 bases from V and 4 from J; bases not matched to a gene: 10. The CDR3 is 14 amino acids. The CDR3: CASANSGIYNEQFF. The CDR3 region has the DNA TGTGCCTCCGCAAACAGCGGGATTTACAATGAGCAGTTCTTC.

The chain couples TRBV28 to TRBJ1-3, with D possibly being TRBD1 (5 bases). Germline CDR1 reads MDHEN; CDR2 reads SYDVKM. V was trimmed by 4 bases and J by 1 base, leaving 11 bases between them. This CDR3 has 15 residues. The CDR3 sequence: CASSSGHHSGNTIYF. DNA of the CDR3: TGTGCCAGCAGTTCGGGGCACCATTCTGGAAACACCATATATTTT.

The chain links TRBV5-6 to TRBJ1-1; 9 nucleotides agree with TRBD1. Per germline, CDR1 SGHDT and CDR2 YYEEEE. The CDR3 runs to 16 residues. The J segment lost 1 base and the V segment lost 3 bases, leaving 7 bases of the junction unmatched. The CDR3 is CASSSYRGPRNTEAFF. CDR3 nucleotides: TGTGCCAGCAGCTCTTACAGGGGGCCGAGGAACACTGAAGCTTTCTTT. Supplemented by reference TRBV5-6 and TRBJ1-1, the full variable domain reads DAGVTQSPTHLIKTRGQQVTLRCSPKSGHDTVSWYQQALGQGPQFIFQYYEEEERQRGNFPDRFSGHQFPNYSSELNVNALLLGDSALYLCASSSYRGPRNTEAFFGQGTRLTVV.

The V call is TRBV7-2, the J call TRBJ2-1; a weak D match, TRBD2 (5 bases). The CDR3 extends over 17 amino acids. From germline, CDR1 is SGHTA and CDR2 FQGNSA. Trimming took 5 bases from V and 0 from J, leaving 17 bases between them. CDR3: CASSPSERLSSYNEQFF. DNA for the CDR3: TGTGCCAGCAGCCCCTCGGAGCGGCTTAGCTCCTACAATGAGCAGTTCTTC. Supplemented by reference TRBV7-2 and TRBJ2-1, the full variable domain reads GAGVSQSPSNKVTEKGKDVELRCDPISGHTALYWYRQSLGQGLEFLIYFQGNSAPDKSGLPSDRFSAERTGGSVSTLTIQRTQQEDSAVYLCASSPSERLSSYNEQFFGPGTRLTVL.

The J gene is TRBJ2-1, the V gene TRBV7-2; 9 positions agree with TRBD2. Germline trimming cut 5 bases from V and 7 bases from J; bases unmatched to any gene: 9. Germline V CDR1 and CDR2: SGHTA, FQGNSA. The CDR3 sequence is 15 residues long. CDR3 residues: CASSPGVSGGNEQFF. CDR3 bases: TGTGCCAGCAGCCCCGGAGTTAGCGGGGGTAATGAGCAGTTCTTC.

The chain has TRBV10-3 and TRBJ1-5, with 9 bases fitting TRBD1. In germline, CDR1 is ENHRY, CDR2 SYGVKD. The CDR3 loop spans 15 amino acids. V lost 1 base to trimming and J lost 7 bases; unmatched junction nucleotides: 5. The CDR3 nucleotides are TGTGCCATCAGTGAGTTGGGGACAGGGAGACAGCCCCAGCATTTT. Translation: CAISELGTGRQPQHF.

The chain links TRBV27 to TRBJ1-5, with D uncertain. The CDR3 consists of 14 residues. From germline, CDR1 is MNHEY and CDR2 SMNVEV (reference sequence). The V and J ends lost 1 base and 3 bases respectively, with 7 bases between them. In nucleotides, the CDR3 is TGTGCCAGCAGTTTATTGGGTTACAATCAGCCCCAGCATTTT. It encodes CASSLLGYNQPQHF.

Comments on this clone: The same CDR3 is also encoded by other DNA sequences in this sample. This chain links TRBV5-1 with TRBJ2-5, with D maybe TRBD2 (5 bases). V was pared by 8 bases and J by 5 bases, with 13 bases between. Germline V gene sequence: CDR1 SGHRS, CDR2 YFSETQ. The CDR3 sequence is 12 residues long. The CDR3 reads CASHDGLETQYF. Written as DNA, the CDR3 is TGCGCCAGTCACGACGGACTGGAGACCCAGTACTTC. Based on the CDR3 plus reference TRBV5-1 and TRBJ2-5, the full variable domain is KAGVTQTPRYLIKTRGQQVTLSCSPISGHRSVSWYQQTPGQGLQFLFEYFSETQRNKGNFPGRFSGRQFSNSRSEMNVSTLELGDSALYLCASHDGLETQYFGPGTRLLVL.